Below, 17 T cell receptor beta chains from the same sample are listed, as sequenced in a study of blood T cell repertoires in COVID-19. Sequencing used immunoSEQ multiplex PCR; TCRdb keeps in-frame clones, though not all of them. The data contain more than 85,000 clones, roughly 80% of them singletons. Sequenced material: peripheral blood. The source is a human donor in a cohort sampled during active or convalescent COVID-19.

The rearrangement joins TRBV4-1 to TRBJ2-7; possible D gene TRBD2, 6 bases. V lost 1 base and J 4 bases, leaving 11 bases between the germline ends. CDR1 is MGHRA and CDR2 is YSYEKL in the germline V gene. The CDR3 totals 14 residues. The CDR3 loop reads CASSQGVGGYEQYF. In DNA, the CDR3 is TGCGCCAGCAGCCAAGGGGTCGGAGGGTACGAGCAGTACTTC.

V is TRBV20-1 and J is TRBJ2-3; D gene uncertain. This CDR3 has 13 residues. V lost 3 bases and J lost 3, with 10 bases in between. The germline CDR1 and CDR2 sequences are DFQATT and SNEGSKA (reference sequence). This CDR3 reads CSASPSGTDTQYF. The CDR3 DNA sequence: TGCAGTGCTAGTCCCTCCGGGACAGATACGCAGTATTTT.

The sample holds many counts of this clone. V is TRBV27 and J is TRBJ2-7, with 9 bases identical to TRBD2. Germline V gene lookup returns CDR1 MNHEY and CDR2 SMNVEV (reference sequence). The CDR3 sequence is 15 residues long. The J segment lost 1 base and the V segment lost 5 bases, leaving 6 bases of the junction unmatched. The CDR3 coding sequence is TGTGCCAGCAGTGATCTAGCGGGGTTTTCCTACGAGCAGTACTTC. It codes for CASSDLAGFSYEQYF.

This clone was recorded a few times. This rearrangement joins TRBV28 to TRBJ2-1; 10 positions match TRBD2. CDR1 and CDR2 from the germline V gene are MDHEN and SYDVKM. With V trimmed by 5 bases and J by 3 bases, 4 bases remained unmatched. The CDR3 is made up of 15 amino acids. The CDR3 protein is CASSTTSGIYNEQFF. For the CDR3, the DNA is TGTGCCAGCAGTACCACTAGCGGGATCTACAATGAGCAGTTCTTC.

This chain links TRBV2 with TRBJ2-3; possibly TRBD1 for D (6 bases). CDR3 length: 14 amino acids. Germline V gene lookup returns CDR1 SNHLY and CDR2 FYNNEI. Trimming removed 5 bases at V and 4 bases at J, with 13 bases between. The CDR3 region has the DNA TGTGCCAGCAGTCGACAGGAAAGCGCAGATACGCAGTATTTT. Encoded protein: CASSRQESADTQYF.

The genes are TRBV10-3 and TRBJ2-7, with TRBD1 matching over 9 bases. The J segment lost 2 bases and the V segment lost 4 bases, leaving 3 bases of the junction unmatched. There are 14 residues in the CDR3. The germline V gene has CDR1 ENHRY and CDR2 SYGVKD. Here the CDR3 DNA reads TGTGCCATCAGTGCGACAGGGGGAACCTACGAGCAGTACTTC. Amino acid sequence: CAISATGGTYEQYF.

This chain uses TRBV24-1 with TRBJ2-1, with D perhaps TRBD1 (5 bases). Germline values: CDR1 KGHDR, CDR2 SFDVKD. V was shortened by 7 bases and J by 7 bases, with 7 bases between the two germline ends. The CDR3 runs to 11 residues. This CDR3 is CATSRVNEQFF. DNA of the CDR3: TGTGCCACCAGCAGGGTTAATGAGCAGTTCTTC.

The chain employs TRBV6-6 and TRBJ2-5; weak D call: TRBD2 (6 bases). This CDR3 is 11 amino acids long. Trimming took off 2 bases at V and 9 bases at J, with 7 bases between the two ends. Germline assignment: CDR1 MNHNY and CDR2 SVGAGI (reference sequence). CDR3 DNA sequence: TGTGCCAGCAGTTACAGGGAGGCCCAGTACTTC. This translates into CASSYREAQYF.

The V gene is TRBV28, the J gene TRBJ2-1; 10 nucleotides align to TRBD1. The V gene end was trimmed by 3 bases and the J gene end by 7 bases; junction bases not matched to a gene: 6. The CDR3 length is 15 residues. Germline CDR1 and CDR2: MDHEN and SYDVKM. DNA of the CDR3: TGTGCCAGCAGTTTCATTAGGACAGGGGGGAATGAGCAGTTCTTC. This encodes CASSFIRTGGNEQFF. The full variable domain, its missing parts supplied by reference TRBV28 and TRBJ2-1, is DVKVTQSSRYLVKRTGEKVFLECVQDMDHENMFWYRQDPGLGLRLIYFSYDVKMKEKGDIPEGYSVSREKKERFSLILESASTNQTSMYLCASSFIRTGGNEQFFGPGTRLTVL.

V is TRBV11-1 and J is TRBJ2-7; TRBD1 is a possible D gene (5 bases). CDR1 is SGHAT and CDR2 is FQDESV in the germline V gene (reference sequence). The length of the CDR3 is 14 residues. Trimming pared 0 bases from V and 3 bases from J, leaving 9 bases between. The DNA for the CDR3 is TGTGCCAGCAGCTTAGCGTTTCAGGGCTACGAGCAGTACTTC. Translated: CASSLAFQGYEQYF.

The chain employs TRBV19 and TRBJ1-1, with a tentative D call TRBD1 (6 bases). Germline V gene lookup returns CDR1 LNHDA and CDR2 SQIVND (reference sequence). The V end was cut by 0 bases, the J end by 4 bases, with 15 bases between. The CDR3 contains 16 residues. CDR3 loop: CASSIDGGGVSTEAFF. CDR3 nucleotide sequence: TGTGCCAGTAGTATAGATGGAGGGGGGGTCAGCACTGAAGCTTTCTTT.

This rearrangement joins TRBV10-1 to TRBJ1-3, with D possibly TRBD1 on 5 matching bases. The V gene's germline CDR1 is WNHNN and CDR2 SYGVQD (reference sequence). The CDR3 runs 14 residues. V lost 6 bases and J 2 bases, leaving 11 bases between the germline ends. The CDR3 is CASSQGYTGNTIYF. The DNA for the CDR3 is TGCGCCAGCAGCCAGGGATATACTGGAAACACCATATATTTT.

The chain is built from TRBV5-1 and TRBJ2-3, with TRBD2 matching 8 bases. V lost 2 bases and J lost 2; bases outside the gene matches: 10. CDR1 and CDR2 from the germline V gene are SGHRS and YFSETQ. This CDR3 comprises 17 residues. CDR3 DNA: TGCGCCAGCAGCTTTTCTAGCGGGTGGGGCTTCACAGATACGCAGTATTTT. As protein: CASSFSSGWGFTDTQYF.

The chain couples TRBV24-1 to TRBJ1-5; TRBD1 might be the D (6 bases). Germline V gene lookup returns CDR1 KGHDR and CDR2 SFDVKD. The CDR3 runs 15 residues. Trimming cost V 6 bases and J 7 bases, with 18 bases left between them. This CDR3 is CATSRGNRDGQPQHF. The DNA of the CDR3 is TGTGCCACCAGTCGGGGCAACAGGGATGGCCAGCCCCAGCATTTT.

This clone came up a few times. This chain uses TRBV7-8 with TRBJ1-5; TRBD1 matches 8 bases. Germline V gives CDR1 SGHVS, CDR2 FQNEAQ. With V trimmed by 5 bases and J by 3 bases, 6 bases remained unmatched. CDR3 length: 15 amino acids. The CDR3 DNA reads TGTGCCAGCAGCCGTGACAGGGGAATCAATCAGCCCCAGCATTTT. Protein product: CASSRDRGINQPQHF. The full variable domain, with the rest looked up from reference TRBV7-8 and TRBJ1-5, is GAGVSQSPRYKVAKRGQDVALRCDPISGHVSLFWYQQALGQGPEFLTYFQNEAQLDKSGLPSDRFFAERPEGSVSTLKIQRTQQEDSAVYLCASSRDRGINQPQHFGDGTRLSIL.

This clone was found a few times. This chain connects TRBV6-6 to TRBJ1-5; 9 bases are shared with TRBD1. V dropped 5 bases and J dropped 5; count of bases not matched to a gene: 16. This CDR3 contains 18 residues. CDR1 and CDR2 (germline): MNHNY, SVGAGI (reference sequence). CDR3 amino acids: CASSRLGVGTGRHQPQHF. Here the CDR3 DNA reads TGTGCCAGCAGTCGTCTGGGCGTCGGGACAGGGAGACATCAGCCCCAGCATTTT.

The chain has TRBV9 and TRBJ2-1, with D perhaps TRBD2 (5 bases). Germline V CDR1 and CDR2: SGDLS, YYNGEE. The V end lost 3 bases, the J end lost 2 bases, and 15 bases lay between the germline ends. This CDR3 has 16 residues. The chain's CDR3 is CASSGGDSRTYNEQFF. In DNA form, the CDR3 reads TGTGCCAGCAGCGGGGGAGACTCCAGAACCTACAATGAGCAGTTCTTC.